The T cell receptor (beta chain) described here comes from a study of shared clonotypes between healthy human individuals (dated by TCRdb to the early 2020s). Regarding the research as a whole: Three men and a couple of women, aged 18 to 49 years, made up the cohort. For each donor, CD4 naive and CD4 memory were each given three plates, CD8 naive was given two plates, and CD8 memory was given one plate. To estimate repertoire size and how much clonotypes are shared between individuals, the study performed deep sequencing of blood TCR repertoires from five healthy adults. Libraries were prepared and TCR repertoires were sequenced by different laboratories using diverse techniques, in order to increase sequencing depth and limit assay-specific biases. Per donor, leukapheresis produced somewhere between about 0.94 and 8.9 billion PBMCs.

In the germline V gene, CDR1 corresponds to SGDLS and CDR2 to YYNGEE. Inclusive of the bounding cysteine and phenylalanine, the CDR3 is 15 residues long. Only CDR3 DNA remains: 45 bases, in frame from the first base. V lost 0 bases and J lost 3 bases; the stretch between them is 10 bases long. A word on this clone: There is no known antigen for this receptor. No quality values exist for individual bases; no much larger clone is one base distant.

Donors were healthy HIV-negative adults with no recently reported acute infections or vaccinations. Every donor was a Caucasian adult living in Nashville, Tennessee, USA. CD4+ T cells were enriched by magnetic negative selection, after which naive cells were positively selected on CD45RA and the negative fraction was taken as the memory subset. Blood was collected by leukapheresis, and PBMCs were isolated by Ficoll-Histopaque density gradient centrifugation and then cryopreserved in liquid nitrogen vapor phase. Purity and quantity of every magnetically sorted T cell population were checked by analytical flow cytometry. From each sorted fraction, genomic DNA was isolated and quantified by UV absorbance on a Nanodrop 2000c. Beyond this particular receptor, the publication reports: Incomplete sequencing was indicated by rarefaction of sorted-subset datasets, despite the large sequencing depth. Across a handful of donors, approximately 5% of naive CD4, roughly 3.3% of naive CD8, about 2.3% of memory CD4, and 0.3% to 0.45% of memory CD8 clonotypes were shared. Compared with non-shared clonotypes, the clonotypes found in all four sorted-subset donors had higher generation probabilities. Sampling was restricted to blood, and TCR repertoires in tissue are likely to differ from TCR repertoires in blood. The genetic and exposure-history diversity represented was limited by the small number of donors. Naive subsets generally had larger estimated clonotype richness than memory subsets. Based on pairwise subsampling, the degree of clonotype sharing among donors was expected to be affected by sequencing depth.

TCR CDR3 regions were amplified from genomic DNA by multiplex PCR using the deep immunoSEQ assay. Extracted genomic DNA from each cell subset was distributed evenly across all wells of several immunoSEQ 96-well plates, and each plate was treated as a replicate. For sorted subsets, 150 to 200 ng genomic DNA, equal to some 30,000 T cell genomes, was loaded into each replicate PCR. The purified libraries were quantified using a Qubit 3.0 fluorometer, sized with a Bioanalyzer 2100, and then quantified again using the KAPA Library Quantification kit. Every immunoSEQ 96-well plate was sequenced on a separate single-read 150-cycle Illumina NextSeq 550 flow cell. Per the source publication's procedure: Because the immunoSEQ output held only junctional sequences and lacked quality scores, the filtering could not match the filtering applied to full-length reads. Sequences were annotated with PyIR, a Python wrapper for IgBLAST v1.9, using IMGT germline references to assign V/J genes and CDR3. Reads were removed for weak V/J assignments (E-value above 1e-6), missing CDR3, stop codons, out-of-frame junctions, or ambiguous translated residues. V3J clonotypes were defined as sequences sharing the same inferred V gene, J gene, and CDR3 amino acid sequence. Percentage overlap between repertoires was computed as shared unique clonotypes divided by the size of the smaller repertoire. Richness of each repertoire was evaluated using RTK rarefaction, the Chao1 estimator, and Recon v2.1 estimates of unobserved clonotypes. Generation probabilities were computed with OLGA for all TCRbeta clonotypes obtained by the gDNA method from four donors. TCRdb took this table from immuneACCESS and kept in-frame rearrangements with V and J called. Such tables lack part of the clones; where checked against another copy, unresolved V genes explain under half of the gap, and the rest is unexplained. V and J calls and clone size are copied from that table; D and trimming were computed from the DNA. This sample lists 2,500,000 or so clones; under 95% were detected once. Around 0.38% of the sample is held by the ten biggest clonotypes.

The rearranged chain carries TRBV9 and TRBJ2-1, and perhaps TRBD1 as D gene, on 5 matching bases. The TCR was taken from a young man in good health. Some clones in this sample may be carry-over from other donors' samples. Specimen: naive CD4+ T cells from PBMCs. According to the study, the label for this sample's cell subset or site signals: CD45RA+ positively selected. The DNA is TGTGCCAGCAGCGTAGCGTTTCAGGGCTACAATGAGCAGTTCTTC. This gives the protein CASSVAFQGYNEQFF.